This TCR beta chain was recovered during a study of blood T cell repertoires in COVID-19. Background on the study: Sites across the United States, Italy and Spain contributed samples from acute and convalescent COVID-19. T cells, B-cell-depleted T cells, or PBMCs supplied cDNA or gDNA.

Enrolment of Seattle patients took place during active infection, and they were followed longitudinally. Authors' data handling: Amplification of reference gene primers was used by the study to estimate nucleated cell counts. Sequencing was performed with immunoSEQ multiplex PCR; in TCRdb, only in-frame clones are kept and a portion is missing. V and J calls and clone size come straight from that table; D and trimming were deduced from the DNA. This table has about 250,000 clones, around 90% appearing once. V was clipped by 6 bases and J by 2 bases, with 7 bases between them. Germline V gene data show CDR1 as MNHEY and CDR2 as SVGAGI. The CDR3 covers 12 residues.

The material sequenced was peripheral blood. This TCR was sampled from an older woman with COVID-19, enrolled during active disease. V usage is TRBV6-5 and J usage is TRBJ1-2; no reliable D call. The CDR3 sequence is CASRNGNYGYTF. CDR3 DNA sequence: TGTGCCAGCAGGAACGGGAACTATGGCTACACCTTC.